Here is one T cell receptor (beta chain) with its context. This sample is part of a study of sequential checkpoint blockade in melanoma. Study-wide background: After both sequences, patients received maintenance nivolumab.

The CDR3 spans 14 residues. V lost 5 bases and J lost 6; bases outside the gene matches: 6. In germline, CDR1 is LNHDA, CDR2 SQIVND (reference sequence). The treatment: randomized to nivolumab then ipilimumab (arm A) or the reverse (arm B). Live CD3+CD8+ CD19− CD56− cells were sorted from PBMCs. The protocol was immunoSEQ multiplex PCR, while the TCRdb copy is restricted to in-frame clones and leaves out a portion. Of about 5,000 clones in the sample, 70% to 85% were seen once. This clonotype originated in a human donor with melanoma. This chain uses TRBV19 with TRBJ1-5; 8 bases fit TRBD1. The sample here was CD8+ T cells sorted from blood (inferred from file names), taken from a patient given nivolumab and ipilimumab in sequence. The CDR3 nucleotides read TGTGCCAGTAGTGACAGGGGAGTTATTCAGCCCCAGCATTTT. Amino acid sequence: CASSDRGVIQPQHF.